This passage covers 2 T cell receptor beta chains from one sample sequenced in a study of PD-L1 blockade in urothelial cancer. Sequencing used immunoSEQ multiplex PCR; TCRdb keeps in-frame clones, though not all of them. Of fewer than 40,000 clones listed, 75% to 95% are singletons. Here the sequenced sample was PBMCs, taken around atezolizumab (anti-PD-L1) treatment. The receptors were sampled from a man between 65 and 85 years old with urothelial cancer.

About this clone: An end of the junction does not agree with germline; a read error may underlie this. The chain carries TRBV27 and TRBJ2-3; 11 bases align to TRBD1. The CDR3 length is 14 residues. In germline, CDR1 is MNHEY, CDR2 SMNVEV (reference sequence). CDR3 sequence (DNA): TGTGCCAGCAGTTTCGCGGGACAGGGGGATAGGCAGTATTTT. Its protein is CASSFAGQGDRQYF.

The genes are TRBV7-9 and TRBJ2-1; TRBD2 agrees at 8 bases. J was trimmed by 8 bases and V by 2 bases; bases with no gene match: 8. Looked up from germline, CDR1 is SEHNR and CDR2 is FQNEAQ (reference sequence). This CDR3 region has 15 residues. The CDR3 sequence: CASSLSGGRPDEQFF. The CDR3 DNA reads TGTGCCAGCAGCTTAAGCGGGGGAAGACCTGATGAGCAGTTCTTC.